This entry describes one T cell receptor (beta chain). The antigen is not known. The data were obtained in a study of cytomegalovirus exposure and HLA in healthy donors. Findings of the study overall: One later analysis, an examination of the approximately 120 validation repertoires, found that first-cohort TCR clusters tended to co-occur in them.

Libraries were prepared by immunoSEQ multiplex PCR; TCRdb keeps only in-frame clonotypes and omits some of them. The table has hundreds of thousands of clones, roughly 88% seen once. The V end lost 8 bases, the J end lost 5 bases, and 11 bases lay between the germline ends. This CDR3 spans 12 amino acids. The germline CDR1 and CDR2 sequences are MNHNY and SVGAGI (reference sequence). Sequencing input: PBMCs. The V call is TRBV6-6, the J call TRBJ2-3; D perhaps matches TRBD2 (7 bases). This clonotype originated in a young woman in good health and CMV-seronegative. CDR3 nucleotides: TGTGCCAGCGGGGGGGCCGGAGATACGCAGTATTTT. Its protein product is CASGGAGDTQYF.